These 26 T cell receptor beta chains originate from one sample sequenced in a study of T cell responses to AZD1222 COVID-19 vaccine. Clones were sequenced by immunoSEQ multiplex PCR, and TCRdb holds only the in-frame ones, with some missing. The sample includes 120,000 or so clones, approximately 89% of them seen just once. Specimen: peripheral blood, collected on day 0 of AZD1222 vaccination. These receptors all come from an adult in good health.

The gene calls are TRBV4-3 and TRBJ2-7; D may match TRBD1 or TRBD2 (5 bases each). The CDR3 has 14 amino acids. The V gene lost 0 bases and the J gene lost 5 bases, with 11 bases spanning the gap. CDR1 and CDR2 from the germline V gene are LGHNA and YSLEER. This CDR3 reads CASSQDTGTDEQYF. The CDR3 DNA is TGCGCCAGCAGCCAAGACACCGGGACGGACGAGCAGTACTTC.

V is TRBV5-1 and J is TRBJ2-1; no clear D gene. Germline assignment: CDR1 SGHRS and CDR2 YFSETQ. Trimming removed 0 bases from V and 5 bases from J, with 6 bases in between. The CDR3 covers 13 residues. The CDR3 nucleotides are TGCGCCAGCAGCTTGGCGCTAAACAATGAGCAGTTCTTC. It encodes CASSLALNNEQFF. Supplemented by reference TRBV5-1 and TRBJ2-1, the full variable domain reads KAGVTQTPRYLIKTRGQQVTLSCSPISGHRSVSWYQQTPGQGLQFLFEYFSETQRNKGNFPGRFSGRQFSNSRSEMNVSTLELGDSALYLCASSLALNNEQFFGPGTRLTVL.

This chain links TRBV5-4 with TRBJ1-1, with D perhaps matching TRBD1 (6 bases). This CDR3 is built from 15 residues. Germline V gives CDR1 SGHNT, CDR2 YYREEE (reference sequence). The V end lost 4 bases, the J end lost 4 bases, and 17 bases lay between the germline ends. CDR3 DNA: TGTGCCAGCAGCCCCCCAACAGGGAGCGGCACTGAAGCTTTCTTT. Protein: CASSPPTGSGTEAFF.

The J gene is TRBJ2-3, the V gene TRBV10-3; TRBD2 aligns across 16 bases. CDR3 length: 19 residues. The germline V gene has CDR1 ENHRY and CDR2 SYGVKD. V lost 6 bases, J lost 5 bases, and 14 bases stayed unmatched. The CDR3, as DNA: TGTGCCATCAGCACCCCCGGGACTAGCGGGGGGGCCAGTCAAGATACGCAGTATTTT. The encoded protein is CAISTPGTSGGASQDTQYF.

The rearrangement uses TRBV18 and TRBJ1-2, with TRBD1 matching 10 bases. The V gene's germline CDR1 is KGHSH and CDR2 LQKENI. This CDR3 has 15 residues. Unmatched junction bases numbered 1, after V lost 0 bases and J lost 3 bases. This CDR3 is CASSPPGTGDYGYTF. For the CDR3, the DNA is TGTGCCAGCTCACCACCCGGGACAGGGGACTATGGCTACACCTTC.

This sequence joins TRBV30 and TRBJ1-5; D gene unclear. V dropped 4 bases and J dropped 4 bases, with 14 bases sitting between them. This CDR3 is built from 14 residues. Germline V gene lookup returns CDR1 GTSNPN and CDR2 SVGIG (reference sequence). The CDR3 bases are TGTGCCTGGAAATCGGGAGGACGTAATCAGCCCCAGCATTTT. This codes for CAWKSGGRNQPQHF.

This chain links TRBV19 with TRBJ1-2; D call uncertain. The V gene lost 6 bases and the J gene lost 4 bases, with 9 bases spanning the gap. Germline V gene data show CDR1 as LNHDA and CDR2 as SQIVND (reference sequence). CDR3 length equals 12 residues. In DNA, the CDR3 is TGTGCCAGTAGGCGGGCCGGCTATGGCTACACCTTC. Translation gives CASRRAGYGYTF.

This clone appeared many times. The genes are TRBV6-2 or TRBV6-3 and TRBJ2-7; 9 bases line up with TRBD1. V dropped 5 bases and J dropped 7; count of bases not matched to a gene: 12. In germline, CDR1 is MNHEY, CDR2 SVGEGT. The CDR3 is 15 residues long. Written as DNA, the CDR3 is TGTGCCAGCAGTATCGTCGGGACAGGGAAGAGGGAGCAGTACTTC. Protein sequence: CASSIVGTGKREQYF.

This clone was detected only once. The chain combines TRBV28 with TRBJ1-3; D gene unclear. The CDR3 runs 12 residues. CDR1 is MDHEN, CDR2 SYDVKM, per germline. The germline V and J ends were trimmed by 6 bases and 0 bases, with 3 bases remaining between them. The CDR3 DNA follows: TGTGCCAGCAGATACTCTGGAAACACCATATATTTT. Residues: CASRYSGNTIYF.

The chain uses TRBV7-9 and TRBJ1-2; a weak D match, TRBD1 (5 bases). V dropped 2 bases and J dropped 2 bases, with 9 bases sitting between them. CDR3 size: 14 residues. From germline, CDR1 is SEHNR and CDR2 FQNEAQ (reference sequence). This CDR3 reads CASSLISGNYGYTF. CDR3 nucleotide sequence: TGTGCCAGCAGCTTAATCTCAGGGAACTATGGCTACACCTTC.

The chain joins TRBV7-9 to TRBJ1-5, with D maybe TRBD1 (6 bases). Germline V CDR1 and CDR2: SEHNR, FQNEAQ (reference sequence). The CDR3 runs 13 residues. Trimming took 4 bases from V and 4 from J, leaving 8 bases between them. The CDR3 is CASSYRGNQPQHF. The CDR3 DNA follows: TGTGCCAGCAGCTATAGGGGGAATCAGCCCCAGCATTTT.

The rearrangement joins TRBV9 to TRBJ2-1; 7 bases are a match to TRBD2. Germline loops: CDR1 SGDLS, CDR2 YYNGEE. The CDR3 extends over 18 amino acids. J lost 2 bases, V lost 0 bases, and 11 bases had no gene match. CDR3 residues: CASSVETGTMRTYNEQFF. For the CDR3, the DNA is TGTGCCAGCAGCGTAGAGACGGGGACTATGCGGACCTACAATGAGCAGTTCTTC.

The rearrangement links TRBV25-1 to TRBJ2-4, with a tentative D call TRBD2 (7 bases). The V gene's germline CDR1 is MGHDK and CDR2 SYGVNS. V was pared by 6 bases and J by 0 bases, with 12 bases between. This CDR3 comprises 15 residues. CDR3 amino acids: CASSEGGGAKNIQYF. The CDR3 bases are TGTGCCAGCAGCGAGGGAGGGGGAGCCAAAAACATTCAGTACTTC.

CDR3 coding DNA: TGTGCCAGTGGGCTAGCCCACGAGCAGTACTTC. This translates into CASGLAHEQYF. The rearrangement joins TRBV9 to TRBJ2-7, with D perhaps matching TRBD2 (5 bases). Germline CDR1 is SGDLS and CDR2 is YYNGEE. Trimming shortened V by 8 bases and J by 5 bases, and 11 bases separated the two germline ends. This CDR3 region has 11 residues.

The CDR3 DNA sequence: TGTGCCAGCAGTTACTTGTCCGGGACAGGGGCCTACGAGCAGTACTTC. Translation gives CASSYLSGTGAYEQYF. This sequence joins TRBV6-5 and TRBJ2-7; 10 bases match TRBD1. The CDR3 sequence is 16 residues long. V lost 1 base to trimming and J lost 2 bases; unmatched junction nucleotides: 5. The V gene's germline CDR1 is MNHEY and CDR2 SVGAGI.

The V call is TRBV27, the J call TRBJ1-2; possible D gene TRBD1, 6 bases. CDR3 length: 14 amino acids. The germline V gene encodes CDR1 MNHEY and CDR2 SMNVEV (reference sequence). V was cut by 2 bases and J by 4 bases, with 11 bases left in between. CDR3 nucleotides: TGTGCCAGCAGTTTAGGGGGCGGATTCTATGGCTACACCTTC. Protein sequence: CASSLGGGFYGYTF.

The rearrangement links TRBV19 to TRBJ2-2; 9 bases match TRBD1. The V gene end was trimmed by 2 bases and the J gene end by 5 bases; junction bases not matched to a gene: 12. The CDR3 is made up of 18 amino acids. CDR1 is LNHDA and CDR2 is SQIVND in the germline V gene (reference sequence). CDR3 residues: CASSIQLPGQGWTGELFF. The CDR3 DNA is TGTGCCAGTAGTATACAATTACCGGGACAGGGATGGACCGGGGAGCTGTTTTTT.

This rearrangement joins TRBV25-1 to TRBJ1-3; the D is unclear. This CDR3 has 16 residues. Germline CDR1 MGHDK, CDR2 SYGVNS. Trimming left V 4 bases short and J 3 bases short, with 16 bases between. DNA of the CDR3: TGTGCCAGCAGTGGGTCCGTTGGGTTCGGTGGAAACACCATATATTTT. This codes for CASSGSVGFGGNTIYF.

This clone was observed a single time. The chain recombines TRBV7-9 with TRBJ1-1; TRBD1 is a possible D gene (6 bases). V was shortened by 5 bases and J by 0 bases, with 7 bases between the two germline ends. Germline assignment: CDR1 SEHNR and CDR2 FQNEAQ (reference sequence). The CDR3 extends over 13 amino acids. CDR3 residues: CASSGTLNTEAFF. The CDR3 coding sequence is TGTGCCAGCAGCGGGACATTGAACACTGAAGCTTTCTTT.

The chain is built from TRBV9 and TRBJ1-2, with D tentatively TRBD1 (5 bases). Trimming removed 4 bases at V and 4 bases at J, with 8 bases between. The germline V gene has CDR1 SGDLS and CDR2 YYNGEE. This CDR3 is built from 12 residues. The CDR3 DNA follows: TGTGCCAGCAGCTCCAGGGTCTATGGCTACACCTTC. This translates into CASSSRVYGYTF.

This chain connects TRBV3-1 (or the pseudogene TRBV3-2) to TRBJ1-4; D might be TRBD1 (6 bases). Germline assignment: CDR1 LGHDT and CDR2 YNNKEL (reference sequence). The V and J ends lost 4 bases and 7 bases respectively, with 19 bases between them. This CDR3 comprises 16 residues. The CDR3 DNA reads TGTGCCAGCAGCCTCAGAGGGACGGGGGCCGGTGAAAAACTGTTTTTT. It codes for CASSLRGTGAGEKLFF.

This chain uses TRBV10-3 with TRBJ2-7, with 8 positions matching TRBD1. The CDR3 has 12 residues. Germline lookup yields CDR1 ENHRY and CDR2 SYGVKD. V shed 7 bases, J shed 3 bases, and the junction held 2 bases outside the gene matches. CDR3: CAIKDRGYEQYF. CDR3 in DNA: TGTGCCATCAAAGACAGGGGCTACGAGCAGTACTTC.

The chain links TRBV5-4 to TRBJ1-3; D not certain. Germline V gene sequence: CDR1 SGHNT, CDR2 YYREEE (reference sequence). The germline V and J ends were trimmed by 5 bases and 0 bases, with 18 bases remaining between them. The CDR3 contains 17 residues. DNA for the CDR3: TGTGCCAGCAGTAGAGAGGGTGGTGGTGACTCTGGAAACACCATATATTTT. Amino acids: CASSREGGGDSGNTIYF.

This rearrangement joins TRBV19 to TRBJ1-5; possible D gene TRBD1, 5 bases. Germline loops: CDR1 LNHDA, CDR2 SQIVND (reference sequence). The CDR3 has 16 residues. V lost 5 bases and J lost 0, with 14 bases in between. CDR3: CASSPHQGGSNQPQHF. CDR3 DNA sequence: TGTGCCAGTAGTCCCCACCAGGGTGGTAGCAATCAGCCCCAGCATTTT.

This chain uses TRBV5-1 with TRBJ1-4; TRBD1 might be the D (5 bases). Germline CDR1 SGHRS, CDR2 YFSETQ. The CDR3 consists of 14 residues. Trimming cost V 0 bases and J 7 bases, with 10 bases left between them. The CDR3 coding sequence is TGCGCCAGCAGCTTGGAGGGGAATAGTGAAAAACTGTTTTTT. Protein sequence: CASSLEGNSEKLFF.

This clone was found many times. The chain links TRBV6-7 to TRBJ1-6; 10 bases agree with TRBD1. TRBV6-7 is known as an ORF, though its function is uncertain. This CDR3 region has 16 residues. J gave up 9 bases and V 6 bases, and 11 bases lay outside the gene matches. The CDR3 region has the DNA TGTGCCAGCAGCACAGACTCCGGGACAGGGGTTTCACCCCTCCACTTT. Protein: CASSTDSGTGVSPLHF.